Listed below are T cell receptor beta chains from one sample, sequenced in a study of blood T cell repertoires in COVID-19. Some clones are missing from TCRdb's copy, which holds only in-frame ones; the method was immunoSEQ multiplex PCR. This table holds more than 100,000 clones, roughly four fifths found once. The specimen sequenced was PBMCs or T cells enriched from blood (not recorded which). These receptors originate from a man in his forties with acute COVID-19. The CDR3 runs from the conserved cysteine through the conserved F or W. A D gene is named only where the DNA matches it firmly. The listing skips clone size in some rows; elsewhere it reads once, few, many or a size class.

J	V	size	D	DNA	CDR3
TRBJ2-3	TRBV2	NA	NA	TGTGCCAGCGTCAGGGAGGCCGGGGATACGCAGTATTTT	CASVREAGDTQYF
TRBJ2-5	TRBV5-5	NA	TRBD1	TGTGCCAGCAGCCCGGGACAGGAAGAGACCCAGTACTTC	CASSPGQEETQYF
TRBJ2-7	TRBV28	NA	TRBD1	TGTGCCAGCAGGTCGGCAGGACAGGCAATTACCTACGAGCAGTACTTC	CASRSAGQAITYEQYF
TRBJ1-5	TRBV7-2	NA	NA	TGTGCCAGCACAAGCCAAGGGGGTCAGCCCCAGCATTTT	CASTSQGGQPQHF
TRBJ2-7	TRBV6-5	NA	NA	TGTGCCAGCAGCGTAGGACACTCCTACGAGCAGTACTTC	CASSVGHSYEQYF
TRBJ2-7	TRBV21-1	once	NA	TGTGCCAGCAGCAACCCACTGGGGGGGGAGTACTTC	CASSNPLGGEYF
TRBJ1-5	TRBV16	NA	NA	TGTGCCAGCAGCCAACAGGGGTATCAGCCCCAGCATTTT	CASSQQGYQPQHF
TRBJ1-1	TRBV30	NA	NA	TGTGCCTGGAGTCCCTCACCCGGGACACTACTGAACACTGAAGCTTTCTTT	CAWSPSPGTLLNTEAFF
TRBJ1-3	TRBV7-3	NA	NA	TGTGCCAGCAGCTTAAGAGGCAGTCAACACGGAAACACCATATATTTT	CASSLRGSQHGNTIYF
TRBJ2-1	TRBV19	NA	TRBD1	TGTGCCAGTAGTACCGACAGGGGGGGTTACAATGAGCAGTTCTTC	CASSTDRGGYNEQFF
TRBJ2-3	TRBV10-3	NA	NA	TGTGCCATCATGCGTCAAGCGGGACACACAGATACGCAGTATTTT	CAIMRQAGHTDTQYF
TRBJ2-7	TRBV18	NA	TRBD1	TGTGCCAGCTCACCAACACAGGGGGTCCTCCACGAGCAGTACTTC	CASSPTQGVLHEQYF
TRBJ2-3	TRBV9	NA	TRBD1	TGTGCCAGCAGCGTAGAGGGGACAGACCGCACAGATACGCAGTATTTT	CASSVEGTDRTDTQYF
TRBJ1-2	TRBV9	NA	TRBD1	TGTGCCAGCAGCCCCCGGGACAGGGCCCATGGCTACACCTTC	CASSPRDRAHGYTF
TRBJ1-6	TRBV18	NA	NA	TGTGCCAGCTCACCACTTGGCACATATAATTCACCCCTCCACTTT	CASSPLGTYNSPLHF
TRBJ2-7	TRBV18	NA	TRBD2	TGTGCCAGCTCACTTAGCGGGACACCCTCCTACGAGCAGTACTTC	CASSLSGTPSYEQYF
TRBJ2-7	TRBV28	NA	NA	TGTGCCAGCAGTTTAAGTAGTTGGACAGCGTACGAGCAGTACTTC	CASSLSSWTAYEQYF
TRBJ1-1	TRBV28	NA	NA	TGTGCCAGCAGTTCAGCGCAGGGGACTGAAGCTTTCTTT	CASSSAQGTEAFF
TRBJ2-3	TRBV2	once	NA	TGTGCCAGCAAGTGGGAGCTCACAGATACGCAGTATTTT	CASKWELTDTQYF
TRBJ2-1	TRBV21-1	NA	NA	TGTGCCAGCGGCGGAAGCCCCCAGAGCTCCTACAATGAGCAGTTCTTC	CASGGSPQSSYNEQFF
TRBJ1-1	TRBV2	NA	NA	TGTGCCAGCAAGCAGGGATGGTCCAACACTGAAGCTTTCTTT	CASKQGWSNTEAFF
TRBJ2-7	TRBV9	few	TRBD2	TGTGCCAGCAGCGTGCAACCGGGACTAGTCTACGAGCAGTACTTC	CASSVQPGLVYEQYF
TRBJ2-5	TRBV19	NA	NA	TGTGCCAGTAGCGAAGGGGCCCAAGAGACCCAGTACTTC	CASSEGAQETQYF
TRBJ1-1	TRBV14	NA	TRBD1	TGTGCCAGCAGCCCAGGGGGACAGGTCCTCACTGAAGCTTTCTTT	CASSPGGQVLTEAFF
TRBJ1-1	TRBV3-1/TRBV3-2	few	NA	TGTGCCAGCAGCCAAGCTGCGGGCCGATTCATGAACACTGAAGCTTTCTTT	CASSQAAGRFMNTEAFF
TRBJ1-2	TRBV30	few	NA	TGTGCCTGGAGTCCCTACGAATATGGCTACACCTTC	CAWSPYEYGYTF
TRBJ2-7	TRBV19	NA	TRBD1	TGTGCCAGTACCCCACAGGGGATCCACGAGCAGTACTTC	CASTPQGIHEQYF
TRBJ2-3	TRBV7-3	NA	TRBD2	TGTGCCAGCAGCTTAAACCTAGCGGGGAGAACCACAGATACGCAGTATTTT	CASSLNLAGRTTDTQYF
TRBJ2-1	TRBV18	NA	NA	TGTGCCAGCTCACCACGGAGTAGCGCAGGAAATGAGCAGTTCTTC	CASSPRSSAGNEQFF
TRBJ1-1	TRBV6-2/TRBV6-3	NA	NA	TGTGCCAGCAGTGCGGATTATGGAACTTTCTTT	CASSADYGTFF
TRBJ1-3	TRBV6-4	NA	NA	TGTGCCAGCAGCCCGGACGGGAGCTCTGGAAACACCATATATTTT	CASSPDGSSGNTIYF
TRBJ2-7	TRBV11-1	NA	TRBD2	TGTGCCAGCAGCTTAGCGGTGACTAGCGGGTCAGGCGGCGAGCAGTACTTC	CASSLAVTSGSGGEQYF
TRBJ1-5	TRBV15	few	NA	TGTGCCACCAGCAGAGATATTATACAGAGTAATCAGCCCCAGCATTTT	CATSRDIIQSNQPQHF
TRBJ1-5	TRBV6-2/TRBV6-3	NA	NA	TGTGCCAGCAGTCCCCGCTGGGACTCCCGAGGTAGCAATCAGCCCCAGCATTTT	CASSPRWDSRGSNQPQHF
TRBJ1-2	TRBV2	NA	NA	TGTGCCAGCAGTGACCCCGAGGTCTTAGCTAACTATGGCTACACCTTC	CASSDPEVLANYGYTF
TRBJ1-6	TRBV11-1	NA	NA	TGTGCCAGCAGCGGCAGGGTAAATTCACCCCTCCACTTT	CASSGRVNSPLHF
TRBJ1-1	TRBV2	NA	TRBD1	TGTGCCAGCAGTGTACAGGGGGAAAGGACTGAAGCTTTCTTT	CASSVQGERTEAFF
TRBJ1-1	TRBV7-9	few	NA	TGTGCCAGCAGCCCTAATTCCGATACTGAAGCTTTCTTT	CASSPNSDTEAFF
TRBJ2-3	TRBV10-1	NA	TRBD2	TGCGCCGGGACTAGCGGATTCACAGATACGCAGTATTTT	CAGTSGFTDTQYF
TRBJ2-7	TRBV5-6	NA	TRBD1	TGTGCCAGCAGCTGGGACAGTTCCTACGAGCAGTACTTC	CASSWDSSYEQYF
TRBJ2-2	TRBV5-8	NA	NA	TGTGCCAGCAGCTACCAGGGGGGAACGAACACCGGGGAGCTGTTTTTT	CASSYQGGTNTGELFF
TRBJ2-7	TRBV15	NA	NA	TGTGCCACCAGCAGAGACCCAGGGCCCTACGAGCAGTACTTC	CATSRDPGPYEQYF
TRBJ1-3	TRBV29-1	NA	NA	TGCAGCGTTGGGACAGACTCCTCTGGAAACACCATATATTTT	CSVGTDSSGNTIYF
TRBJ2-3	TRBV5-1	NA	NA	TGCGCCAGCAGCCGAGGAGGGGGCCCAGGAATGGAAGATACGCAGTATTTT	CASSRGGGPGMEDTQYF
TRBJ2-7	TRBV2	few	TRBD1	TGTGCCAGCAGTCGGGACAGCTACGAGCAGTACTTC	CASSRDSYEQYF
TRBJ2-5	TRBV29-1	few	TRBD2	TGCAGCGTTGAAGGCCTAGCGGGACTCCAAGAGACCCAGTACTTC	CSVEGLAGLQETQYF
TRBJ2-7	TRBV7-3	few	TRBD1	TGTGCCAGCAGCCCCGGGACAGTTCAAGAGCAGTACTTC	CASSPGTVQEQYF
TRBJ1-5	TRBV6-5	NA	NA	TGTGCCAGCAGTTACTCAGCGCAGGGGCATCAGCCCCAGCATTTT	CASSYSAQGHQPQHF
TRBJ2-7	TRBV6-5	NA	TRBD2	TGTGCCAGCAGTTACTCGGGTAGCGGGGACTCCTACGAGCAGTACTTC	CASSYSGSGDSYEQYF
TRBJ1-1	TRBV2	few	NA	TGTGCCAGCACCGACTCACTGAACACTGAAGCTTTCTTT	CASTDSLNTEAFF
TRBJ1-6	TRBV28	NA	TRBD1	TGTGCCAGCAGTACCCCCGTAGGACAGGGTGGTTCACCCCTCCACTTT	CASSTPVGQGGSPLHF
TRBJ1-1	TRBV19	NA	NA	TGTGCCAGTATCTGGGGGGGAACTGAAGCTTTCTTT	CASIWGGTEAFF
TRBJ2-2	TRBV28	NA	NA	TGTGCCAGTTGGACAGCTGCGAACACCGGGGAGCTGTTTTTT	CASWTAANTGELFF
TRBJ1-1	TRBV30	NA	TRBD1	TGTGCCTGGAGCGGACAGGGGGCTGAAGCTTTCTTT	CAWSGQGAEAFF
TRBJ1-2	TRBV29-1	NA	NA	TGCAGCGCGCTGGCGGGGGGCGGGGGCGATGGCTACACCTTC	CSALAGGGGDGYTF
TRBJ1-4	TRBV3-1/TRBV3-2	NA	NA	TGTGCCAGCAGCCAAGATGTCAGGGAGGCCGCTAATGAAAAACTGTTTTTT	CASSQDVREAANEKLFF